Each of the 26 T cell receptor beta chains below was sequenced from the same sample in a study of shared clonotypes between healthy human individuals. Produced via immunoSEQ multiplex PCR; TCRdb's table is partial and in-frame only. The table includes 2.3 million or so clones, approximately 95% detected once. The sequencing sample was made of naive CD4+ T cells from PBMCs. Subset of the sample: CD45RA+ positively selected. These receptors were obtained from a man younger than 35 in good health. Some clones in this sample may be carry-over from other donors' samples.

The table lists this clone with a count of one. The chain uses TRBV7-8 and TRBJ2-2; the match to TRBD1 covers 8 bases. The CDR3 extends over 17 amino acids. In germline, CDR1 is SGHVS, CDR2 FQNEAQ. The junction had 12 bases not matched to a gene; V was cut back by 5 bases and J by 4 bases. The CDR3 region is CASSKPGQGGITGELFF. CDR3 sequence (DNA): TGTGCCAGCAGCAAGCCCGGACAGGGCGGGATCACCGGGGAGCTGTTTTTT.

On this clone: The same CDR3 is also encoded by other DNA sequences in this sample. V gene TRBV2 combines with J gene TRBJ2-1, with a tentative D call TRBD2 (5 bases). Germline CDR1 SNHLY, CDR2 FYNNEI. V lost 8 bases, J lost 10 bases, and 9 bases lay in between. The CDR3 totals 10 residues. The CDR3 sequence is CASGSGEQFF. Written as DNA, the CDR3 is TGTGCCAGCGGGTCGGGGGAGCAGTTCTTC.

The CDR3 DNA sequence: TGTGCCAGCTCCGCCGGTCCGGTTTACCCAGCCTACGAGCAGTACTTC. Translating it yields CASSAGPVYPAYEQYF. The chain has TRBV18 and TRBJ2-7; no reliable D call. The ends were cut back, 6 bases at V and 2 bases at J, with 20 bases in the middle. In germline, CDR1 is KGHSH, CDR2 LQKENI. The CDR3 is made up of 16 amino acids.

V and J are TRBV5-1 and TRBJ1-1; D possibly corresponds to TRBD1 (5 bases). Trimming took 3 bases from V and 8 from J, leaving 14 bases between them. The CDR3 is 13 residues long. The V gene's germline CDR1 is SGHRS and CDR2 YFSETQ. CDR3 in amino acids: CASSWGDGREAFF. For the CDR3, the DNA is TGCGCCAGCAGCTGGGGGGACGGGCGCGAAGCTTTCTTT.

The rearrangement links TRBV5-1 to TRBJ1-1; tentatively, D is TRBD1 (6 bases). Germline CDR1 reads SGHRS; CDR2 reads YFSETQ. Trimming removed 4 bases from V and 3 bases from J, with 22 bases in between. This CDR3 spans 17 amino acids. CDR3 protein: CASSGEQGPTLHTEAFF. As DNA, the CDR3 is TGCGCCAGCAGCGGGGAGCAGGGGCCCACCCTCCACACTGAAGCTTTCTTT.

V and J are TRBV25-1 and TRBJ2-3; TRBD2 matches 8 bases. This CDR3 is 16 amino acids long. Trimming took 1 base from V and 0 from J; bases not matched to a gene: 3. Germline V gene data show CDR1 as MGHDK and CDR2 as SYGVNS. The CDR3 DNA reads TGTGCCAGCAGTGAATTTCGGGAGGGGAGCACAGATACGCAGTATTTT. Its protein product is CASSEFREGSTDTQYF. Full variable domain (missing parts from reference TRBV25-1 and TRBJ2-3): EADIYQTPRYLVIGTGKKITLECSQTMGHDKMYWYQQDPGMELHLIHYSYGVNSTEKGDLSSESTVSRIRTEHFPLTLESARPSHTSQYLCASSEFREGSTDTQYFGPGTRLTVL.

The sample holds a few counts of this clone. V is TRBV19 and J is TRBJ1-1, with a weak D call TRBD1 (6 bases). V was pared by 5 bases and J by 4 bases, with 11 bases between. The CDR3 is made up of 13 amino acids. The germline V gene encodes CDR1 LNHDA and CDR2 SQIVND (reference sequence). The chain's CDR3 is CASSLQGTTEAFF. The CDR3 DNA follows: TGTGCCAGTAGTTTACAGGGAACCACTGAAGCTTTCTTT.

The chain carries TRBV11-2 and TRBJ2-1; 7 positions match TRBD2. This CDR3 contains 16 residues. CDR1 and CDR2 (germline): SGHAT, FQNNGV. V lost 5 bases to trimming and J lost 8 bases; unmatched junction nucleotides: 15. The CDR3 nucleotides read TGTGCCAGCAGCCCAAGGCGCCGGGCTAGCGGCGATGAGCAGTTCTTC. Its translation is CASSPRRRASGDEQFF.

Regarding this clone: In the same sample, other DNA sequences code for this CDR3. V is TRBV5-1 and J is TRBJ2-5, with D unclear. The V gene's germline CDR1 is SGHRS and CDR2 YFSETQ. Trimming took 0 bases from V and 3 from J, leaving 9 bases between them. The CDR3 spans 14 residues. For the CDR3, the DNA is TGCGCCAGCAGCTTGGCGGCAGGCAAAGAGACCCAGTACTTC. It yields the protein CASSLAAGKETQYF.

The chain carries TRBV5-4 and TRBJ2-1; TRBD2 aligns across 8 bases. V lost 1 base, J lost 8 bases, and 2 bases stayed unmatched. The CDR3 consists of 13 residues. Germline loops: CDR1 SGHNT, CDR2 YYREEE (reference sequence). The CDR3 loop is CASSLTSGDEQFF. The CDR3 nucleotides are TGTGCCAGCAGCTTGACTAGCGGAGATGAGCAGTTCTTC.

The J gene is TRBJ2-5, the V gene TRBV9; 16 positions match TRBD2. The germline V gene has CDR1 SGDLS and CDR2 YYNGEE. The CDR3 is made up of 18 amino acids. After removal of 3 bases from V and 5 bases from J, the junction contained 10 bases not matched to a gene. The CDR3 coding sequence is TGTGCCAGCAGCGCGGGGACTAGCGGGAGGGCCGGAGAGGAGACCCAGTACTTC. This translates into CASSAGTSGRAGEETQYF.

DNA of the CDR3: TGTGCCAGCAGTTTTCGGCTGGGACGGGGTTCCTACGAGCAGTACTTC. Protein sequence: CASSFRLGRGSYEQYF. V usage is TRBV28 and J usage is TRBJ2-7, with D possibly called TRBD1 or TRBD2 (5 bases each). This CDR3 is 16 amino acids long. Germline CDR1 reads MDHEN; CDR2 reads SYDVKM. Trimming removed 3 bases from V and 1 base from J, with 16 bases in between.

The gene calls are TRBV9 and TRBJ2-4, with 9 bases that match TRBD2. This CDR3 comprises 16 residues. CDR1 and CDR2 from the germline V gene are SGDLS and YYNGEE. J gave up 7 bases and V 1 base, and 9 bases lay outside the gene matches. The CDR3 protein is CASSVSASGMGNIQYF. Written as DNA, the CDR3 is TGTGCCAGCAGCGTATCAGCTAGCGGGATGGGTAACATTCAGTACTTC.

This rearrangement joins TRBV5-1 to TRBJ2-3; TRBD2 aligns across 11 bases. V lost 1 base, J lost 6 bases, and 4 bases stayed unmatched. The germline gives CDR1 SGHRS, CDR2 YFSETQ. The CDR3 loop spans 15 amino acids. CDR3 nucleotides: TGCGCCAGCAGCTTGACCGGGACTAGCGGTGATACGCAGTATTTT. This gives the protein CASSLTGTSGDTQYF.

The sample holds one count of this clone. This chain links TRBV18 with TRBJ1-2; D remains ambiguous. The CDR3 is 13 amino acids. Germline loops: CDR1 KGHSH, CDR2 LQKENI. Trimming pared 6 bases from V and 7 bases from J, leaving 15 bases between. The CDR3 DNA is TGTGCCAGCTCCACCTTCGAGGGAAGTGGCTACACCTTC. Its translation is CASSTFEGSGYTF.

The chain couples TRBV14 to TRBJ2-3; a weak D match, TRBD1 (6 bases). Germline CDR1 and CDR2: SGHDN and FVKESK. This CDR3 is 13 amino acids long. The V end lost 4 bases, the J end lost 6 bases, and 11 bases lay between the germline ends. Here the CDR3 reads CASSPGVGDTQYF. CDR3 in DNA: TGTGCCAGCAGCCCAGGGGTGGGCGATACGCAGTATTTT.

The chain couples TRBV6-5 to TRBJ2-1; 11 bases align to TRBD1. J gave up 7 bases and V 2 bases, and 7 bases lay outside the gene matches. Germline loops: CDR1 MNHEY, CDR2 SVGAGI. The CDR3 runs to 16 residues. The CDR3 here is CASSYVGTGGRNEQFF. CDR3 coding DNA: TGTGCCAGCAGTTACGTCGGGACAGGGGGAAGGAATGAGCAGTTCTTC.

This chain joins TRBV20-1 and TRBJ2-4, with unresolved D. Germline assignment: CDR1 DFQATT and CDR2 SNEGSKA (reference sequence). V was pared by 6 bases and J by 7 bases, with 10 bases between. The CDR3 is made up of 11 amino acids. In DNA, the CDR3 is TGCAGTGCCCCCCTCGGGAACATTCAGTACTTC. Translating it yields CSAPLGNIQYF.

V usage is TRBV27 and J usage is TRBJ1-1; 8 nucleotides agree with TRBD1. The germline CDR1 and CDR2 sequences are MNHEY and SMNVEV (reference sequence). The CDR3 runs 15 residues. The J segment lost 4 bases and the V segment lost 6 bases, leaving 10 bases of the junction unmatched. The CDR3 is CASSRSRQGITEAFF. CDR3 in DNA: TGTGCCAGCAGCCGATCAAGACAGGGGATCACTGAAGCTTTCTTT.

V and J are TRBV9 and TRBJ2-5; D is perhaps TRBD1 or TRBD2 (5 bases each). The length of the CDR3 is 15 residues. Trimming removed 2 bases from V and 2 bases from J, with 13 bases in between. Germline V gene lookup returns CDR1 SGDLS and CDR2 YYNGEE. DNA of the CDR3: TGTGCCAGCAGCGTTCGAAGGGACGGGCAAGAGACCCAGTACTTC. Amino acids: CASSVRRDGQETQYF.

The chain combines TRBV2 with TRBJ2-2; 8 bases agree with TRBD1. The length of the CDR3 is 15 residues. CDR1 and CDR2 (germline): SNHLY, FYNNEI. V lost 7 bases to trimming and J lost 3 bases; unmatched junction nucleotides: 7. As DNA, the CDR3 is TGTGCCAGCACCGGCCCAGGGGGCTACACCGGGGAGCTGTTTTTT. This encodes CASTGPGGYTGELFF.

The chain employs TRBV19 and TRBJ2-7; a weak D match, TRBD1 (6 bases). Trimming removed 10 bases at V and 2 bases at J, with 15 bases between. This CDR3 spans 13 amino acids. CDR1 and CDR2 (germline): LNHDA, SQIVND (reference sequence). CDR3 nucleotide sequence: TGTGCCACCCGGGGACAAGGTACCTACGAGCAGTACTTC. It translates to CATRGQGTYEQYF.

The V and J genes are TRBV28 and TRBJ2-5; 8 positions agree with TRBD1. After removal of 6 bases from V and 4 bases from J, the junction contained 7 bases not matched to a gene. CDR3 length: 14 amino acids. The germline V gene has CDR1 MDHEN and CDR2 SYDVKM. The CDR3 region is CASSGQGAGETQYF. The CDR3 DNA reads as TGTGCCAGCAGCGGGCAGGGGGCGGGAGAGACCCAGTACTTC.

The chain has TRBV6-1 and TRBJ2-2; D gene ambiguous. V was shortened by 2 bases and J by 1 base, with 5 bases between the two germline ends. The CDR3 is 14 amino acids. Germline V gives CDR1 MNHNS, CDR2 SASEGT. The CDR3 region has the DNA TGTGCCAGCAGTGAAATAGGGAACACCGGGGAGCTGTTTTTT. Protein product: CASSEIGNTGELFF.

This clone was detected once. This chain uses TRBV6-1 with TRBJ2-5; no clear D gene. The CDR3 has 14 amino acids. V was shortened by 2 bases and J by 7 bases, with 14 bases between the two germline ends. Germline CDR1 is MNHNS and CDR2 is SASEGT. The CDR3 here is CASSETAGGRTQYF. For the CDR3, the DNA is TGTGCCAGCAGTGAAACTGCAGGTGGAAGGACCCAGTACTTC.

This chain connects TRBV14 to TRBJ2-1; tentatively, D is TRBD1 (5 bases). The CDR3 consists of 18 residues. The germline gives CDR1 SGHDN, CDR2 FVKESK. Trimming pared 0 bases from V and 0 bases from J, leaving 15 bases between. The CDR3 DNA reads as TGTGCCAGCAGCCAAGATCTTGGACACCGGAGCTCCTACAATGAGCAGTTCTTC. Its protein product is CASSQDLGHRSSYNEQFF.